Listed below are T cell receptor beta chains from one sample, sequenced in a study of vaccination and CD4 T cells after COVID-19. TCRdb re-analysed the PCR reads in MiXCR, keeping a single row per CDR3 protein. This table has 20,000 to 25,000 distinct CDR3 sequences, about 60% appearing once. The sequencing here drew on CD4+ T cells from blood, taken before SARS-CoV-2 vaccination. The receptors originated from a human donor who had recovered from COVID-19. Both conserved end residues are part of each CDR3. The D gene is left open where the match is weak. Not all rows give a size; the values are once, few, many and, for expanded clones, a class.

>-|TRBJ2-7|17|TRBD2|TRBV18
CASSPNPPLAGGEEQYF
TGTGCCAGCTCACCAAATCCTCCGCTAGCGGGAGGAGAAGAGCAGTACTTC
>once|TRBJ2-2|16|-|TRBV7-3
CASSLKGEGVTGELFF
TGTGCCAGCAGCTTAAAGGGGGAAGGAGTCACCGGGGAGCTGTTTTTT
>-|TRBJ1-1|11|-|TRBV2
CASKRNTEAFF
TGTGCCAGCAAGCGGAACACTGAAGCTTTCTTT
>-|TRBJ1-6|15|-|TRBV20-1
CSARGSFSYNSPLHF
TGCAGTGCTAGAGGGTCCTTCTCCTATAATTCACCCCTCCACTTT
>-|TRBJ2-7|13|-|TRBV7-2
CASSSSDGYEQYF
TGTGCCAGCAGCTCCTCGGATGGCTACGAGCAGTACTTC
>few|TRBJ1-4|14|-|TRBV20-1
CSADQVTGYEKLFF
TGCAGTGCCGACCAAGTTACAGGGTACGAAAAACTGTTTTTT
>-|TRBJ2-3|17|-|TRBV4-1
CASSQGDWLPRTDTQYF
TGCGCCAGCAGCCAAGGGGACTGGCTCCCGCGCACAGATACGCAGTATTTT
>-|TRBJ2-5|14|TRBD1|TRBV5-4
CASSRTQGVQTQYF
TGTGCCAGCAGCCGCACTCAGGGGGTACAGACCCAGTACTTC
>-|TRBJ1-5|15|TRBD1|TRBV6-1
CASSQQGSGNQPQHF
TGTGCCAGCAGTCAACAGGGGAGCGGCAATCAGCCCCAGCATTTT
>-|TRBJ1-3|15|TRBD1|TRBV7-8
CASSYDRDSGNTIYF
TGTGCCAGCAGCTACGACAGGGACTCTGGAAACACCATATATTTT
>-|TRBJ2-5|15|TRBD1|TRBV12-3/TRBV12-4
CASSPTPGGQETQYF
TGTGCCAGCAGCCCCACGCCAGGGGGCCAAGAGACCCAGTACTTC
>-|TRBJ2-3|14|-|TRBV6-4
CASSVGADTDTQYF
TGTGCCAGCAGTGTTGGAGCGGACACAGATACGCAGTATTTT
>-|TRBJ2-3|18|TRBD1|TRBV20-1
CSASDPTQGGRSTDTQYF
TGCAGTGCTTCGGACCCTACTCAAGGGGGCAGGAGCACAGATACGCAGTATTTT
>-|TRBJ2-5|14|-|TRBV7-9
CASSLYEGTETQYF
TGTGCCAGCAGCTTATATGAGGGAACGGAGACCCAGTACTTC
>-|TRBJ2-3|14|-|TRBV11-2
CASSSQGVPDTQYF
TGTGCCAGCAGCTCACAAGGGGTTCCAGATACGCAGTATTTT
>-|TRBJ2-3|19|TRBD1|TRBV27
CASSLVTGGTGEVSDTQYF
TGTGCCAGCAGTTTAGTTACCGGGGGGACAGGGGAGGTTTCAGATACGCAGTATTTT
>-|TRBJ1-5|15|-|TRBV30
CAWSRRGGGNQPQHF
TGTGCCTGGAGTCGACGGGGGGGCGGAAATCAGCCCCAGCATTTT
>-|TRBJ2-5|15|TRBD1|TRBV19
CASSRLQGGQETQYF
TGTGCCAGTAGTCGATTACAGGGGGGCCAAGAGACCCAGTACTTC
>-|TRBJ2-3|14|TRBD2|TRBV20-1
CSYQLAVRTDTQYF
TGCAGTTACCAGCTAGCGGTGAGAACAGATACGCAGTATTTT
>once|TRBJ1-6|16|-|TRBV12-3/TRBV12-4
CASSFGFLATRSPLHF
TGTGCCAGCAGTTTTGGCTTTTTGGCGACCCGTTCACCCCTCCACTTT
>few|TRBJ1-1|13|-|TRBV19
CASSWGGDTEAFF
TGTGCCAGTAGCTGGGGGGGAGATACTGAAGCTTTCTTT
>few|TRBJ2-3|13|-|TRBV24-1
CATSTTGSRTQYF
TGTGCCACCAGTACCACGGGATCCAGGACGCAGTATTTT
>-|TRBJ1-3|14|-|TRBV25-1
CASSDVHAGNTIYF
TGTGCCAGCAGTGATGTGCACGCCGGAAACACCATATATTTT
>-|TRBJ2-2|15|-|TRBV20-1
CSVTPLSGNTGELFF
TGCAGTGTCACCCCGCTTAGCGGGAACACCGGGGAGCTGTTTTTT
>few|TRBJ2-1|18|TRBD2|TRBV20-1
CSAIRTSGRASFGNEQFF
TGCAGTGCTATACGGACTAGCGGGAGGGCCAGTTTCGGTAATGAGCAGTTCTTC
>few|TRBJ2-5|13|-|TRBV19
CASNTGRGETQYF
TGTGCCAGTAACACAGGGCGGGGAGAGACCCAGTACTTC
>-|TRBJ1-5|13|TRBD1|TRBV24-1
CATSGRQGQPQHF
TGTGCCACCAGTGGGAGACAGGGTCAGCCCCAGCATTTT
>-|TRBJ2-1|13|-|TRBV20-1
CSARDPSYNEQFF
TGCAGTGCTAGGGACCCTTCCTACAATGAGCAGTTCTTC
>-|TRBJ1-6|14|-|TRBV27
CASIIRTHFGTLHF
TGTGCCAGCATCATACGGACACATTTTGGTACCCTCCACTTT
>-|TRBJ1-1|14|-|TRBV20-1
CSAKRTGLNTEAFF
TGCAGTGCCAAACGAACAGGGCTAAACACTGAAGCTTTCTTT
>few|TRBJ2-7|15|TRBD2|TRBV27
CASKAGLAGVYEQYF
TGTGCCAGCAAGGCTGGACTAGCGGGAGTATACGAGCAGTACTTC
>-|TRBJ2-5|11|-|TRBV29-1
CSVEDLGTQYF
TGCAGCGTTGAAGATCTCGGAACCCAGTACTTC
>once|TRBJ2-1|12|-|TRBV6-1
CASSRRYNEQFF
TGTGCCAGCAGTCGACGGTACAATGAGCAGTTCTTC
>few|TRBJ2-1|15|TRBD2|TRBV7-9
CASSSTSGKYNEQFF
TGTGCCAGCAGCTCGACTAGCGGGAAATACAATGAGCAGTTCTTC
>-|TRBJ1-6|16|TRBD1|TRBV25-1
CASPSRGQGKHSPLHF
TGTGCCAGCCCGTCTCGGGGACAGGGGAAACATTCACCCCTCCACTTT
>-|TRBJ2-7|14|TRBD2|TRBV10-3
CAISELATTYEQYF
TGTGCCATCAGTGAACTAGCGACTACCTACGAGCAGTACTTC
>-|TRBJ1-5|15|-|TRBV12-3/TRBV12-4
CASSVDGAVGQPQHF
TGTGCCAGCAGTGTAGACGGGGCAGTAGGTCAGCCCCAGCATTTT
>-|TRBJ2-5|13|-|TRBV7-9
CASQLRDQETQYF
TGTGCCAGCCAGCTCCGGGACCAAGAGACCCAGTACTTC
>-|TRBJ1-4|15|-|TRBV6-5
CASSYRAAVNEKLFF
TGTGCCAGCAGTTACCGGGCAGCAGTCAATGAAAAACTGTTTTTT
>-|TRBJ2-3|20|-|TRBV10-1
CASSAFGIRDLRGHTDTQYF
TGCGCCAGCAGTGCTTTCGGGATCCGGGACCTCAGAGGCCACACAGATACGCAGTATTTT
>few|TRBJ2-3|16|TRBD1|TRBV7-8
CASSLVGTGRTDTQYF
TGTGCCAGCAGCTTAGTAGGGACAGGGCGCACAGATACGCAGTATTTT
>few|TRBJ2-3|16|TRBD2|TRBV6-5
CASSYEAGGPTDTQYF
TGTGCCAGCAGTTACGAGGCGGGAGGGCCGACAGATACGCAGTATTTT
>-|TRBJ1-2|14|-|TRBV6-2/TRBV6-3
CASRLSGRPPGYTF
TGTGCCAGCAGACTAAGCGGGAGGCCGCCCGGCTACACCTTC
>-|TRBJ2-1|17|TRBD2|TRBV7-9
CASSLVGLGQTRTGQFF
TGTGCCAGCAGCTTAGTTGGACTAGGACAAACCCGTACAGGGCAGTTCTTC
>few|TRBJ2-2|17|-|TRBV20-1
CSARDDGRGTNTGELFF
TGCAGTGCTAGAGATGACGGGAGAGGTACGAACACCGGGGAGCTGTTTTTT
>-|TRBJ1-5|13|-|TRBV7-2
CASLGPADRPQHF
TGTGCCAGTCTGGGGCCAGCCGATAGGCCCCAGCATTTT
>-|TRBJ2-5|12|-|TRBV27
CASGRQIETQYF
TGTGCCAGCGGGCGACAGATAGAGACCCAGTACTTC
>-|TRBJ1-1|14|-|TRBV7-9
CASSLPRDNTEAFF
TGTGCCAGCAGTCTGCCCCGGGACAACACTGAAGCTTTCTTT
>-|TRBJ1-2|11|-|TRBV6-2/TRBV6-3
CASMGPNGYTF
TGTGCCAGCATGGGTCCTAATGGCTACACCTTC
>few|TRBJ2-1|17|TRBD2|TRBV20-1
CSARDLVLAGAYNEQFF
TGCAGTGCTAGAGATCTAGTTTTAGCGGGAGCCTACAATGAGCAGTTCTTC
>-|TRBJ1-5|13|-|TRBV30
CAWSDDSNQPQHF
TGTGCCTGGAGCGACGATAGCAATCAGCCCCAGCATTTT
>-|TRBJ2-2|13|TRBD1|TRBV6-1
CASRRQGAGELFF
TGTGCCAGCAGAAGACAGGGGGCCGGGGAGCTGTTTTTT
>once|TRBJ2-2|12|TRBD1|TRBV12-3/TRBV12-4
CASRTGLGELFF
TGTGCCAGCAGGACAGGGCTCGGGGAGCTGTTTTTT
>-|TRBJ1-5|15|TRBD1|TRBV6-1
CASSRSGTGNQPQHF
TGTGCCAGCAGCCGTTCCGGGACAGGCAATCAGCCCCAGCATTTT
>-|TRBJ1-6|15|-|TRBV14
CASSHFPVPDSPLHF
TGTGCCAGCAGCCATTTCCCCGTCCCGGATTCACCCCTCCACTTT
>-|TRBJ2-5|12|-|TRBV5-1
CASRRTEETQYF
TGCGCCAGCAGGCGGACGGAAGAGACCCAGTACTTC
>-|TRBJ1-5|13|-|TRBV2
CASNGGSNQPQHF
TGTGCCAGCAATGGGGGTAGCAATCAGCCCCAGCATTTT
>few|TRBJ2-2|15|-|TRBV7-2
CASSLVGRPAGELFF
TGTGCCAGCAGCTTAGTGGGGCGTCCGGCCGGGGAGCTGTTTTTT
>-|TRBJ2-5|15|-|TRBV6-1
CASSSRTPNRGTQYF
TGTGCCAGCAGCTCGCGAACACCCAACCGGGGGACCCAGTACTTC